The source of this T cell receptor beta chain is a study of breast tumors, draining lymph nodes, adjacent tissues (dated by TCRdb to the mid-2010s). Notes on the research overall: Breast cancer patients provided tumor, adjacent nontumor tissue and axillary lymph nodes, and the study compared the TCR beta repertoires across these three sources. In human breast cancer, the study set out to assess how tumor, surrounding tissue and draining lymph node repertoires relate to one another and whether T cells might be exchanged between them. What the research found in general, with its limitations: Tumor T-cell repertoires showed less diversity than lymph node repertoires and more diversity than nontumor tissue repertoires, and tumor T-cell repertoires showed preferential V and J gene usage. Tumor and nontumor tissue repertoires were found to be significantly more similar in luminal-like than in basal-like breast cancer. The data were judged consistent with most tumor T cells deriving from the lymph node and then expanding within tumor tissue. The conclusion that tumor T cells originate in lymph nodes was framed as consistent with a hypothesis rather than directly demonstrated.

There are many counts of this clonotype. Its specific antigen is unknown. No base quality information exists; no much larger clone differs at one position. Clipping removes 8 bases from V and 6 bases from J, with 6 as the unmatched junction base count. The germline V gene (reference sequence) gives CDR1 as DFQATT and CDR2 as SNEGSKA. From the cysteine through the phenylalanine, the CDR3 covers 12 amino acids. Only the CDR3 portion is preserved as DNA: 36 bases, with reading frame beginning at the first base. Sequenced on an Illumina HiSeq 2000. Multiplex PCR amplification was used to generate the TCR beta chain libraries. The amplified TCR beta chain products were analyzed by high-throughput sequencing. TCRdb ran its own pipeline on the public reads, namely fastp trimming at Q25 and MiXCR clone calling, and kept in-frame beta chains. When rows share a CDR3 protein, they turn into one entry using the most common DNA and genes. Counted in this sample were tens of thousands of distinct CDR3 sequences; around 29% of them appeared once. More than 7% of the sample lies in the top ten.

Lymph node samples were obtained from the axillary draining lymph nodes of breast cancer patients. The chain is made from TRBV20-1 and TRBJ1-2, with 10 middle bases fitting TRBD1. This TCR was sampled from a female donor with breast cancer. Some clones in this sample may be carry-over from other donors' samples. The sample consisted of axillary lymph node tissue. The sequenced DNA is TGCAGTACCGGGACAGGGGATGATGGCTACACCTTC. Its product reads: CSTGTGDDGYTF.